These 10 T cell receptor beta chains originate from one sample sequenced in a study of neurological immune-mediated disorders. TCRdb processed the 5' RACE reads anew with MiXCR; each CDR3 protein has one entry. The repertoire holds tens of thousands of distinct CDR3 sequences, with around 13% as singletons. Time point indicated: longitudinal time-point 1 (baseline). The sample consisted of PBMCs. These receptors were taken from a female donor with HTLV-1-associated myelopathy (HAM/TSP).

This clonotype was counted ten times or more. The genes are TRBV10-3 and TRBJ2-2; 7 bases line up with TRBD1. Germline V CDR1 and CDR2: ENHRY, SYGVKD. The CDR3 contains 16 residues. J gave up 1 base and V 8 bases, and 10 bases lay outside the gene matches. CDR3 nucleotides: TGTGCCATCGGGGAATCAGGGGGTGGGAACACCGGGGAGCTGTTTTTT. This sequence encodes CAIGESGGGNTGELFF.

This clonotype has only one observation. One end of the junction does not line up with germline, which may come from a read error. The CDR3 DNA is TGTGCCAGCAGCCACTCGTCGTGCCAAACCGAGTATGTCTACACCTTC. Its translation is CASSHSSCQTEYVYTF. The J gene is TRBJ1-2, the V gene TRBV2; unclear D gene. Germline V CDR1 and CDR2: SNHLY, FYNNEI. The CDR3 has 16 residues.

This clonotype has at least ten counts. The rearrangement uses TRBV5-1 and TRBJ2-3, with 7 bases lining up with TRBD1. From germline, CDR1 is SGHRS and CDR2 YFSETQ. V lost 4 bases and J lost 3; bases outside the gene matches: 5. The CDR3 contains 14 residues. The CDR3 sequence: CASSGDSSTDTQYF. In DNA form, the CDR3 reads TGCGCCAGCAGCGGGGACAGCTCGACAGATACGCAGTATTTT.

This clonotype was seen many times. The CDR3 DNA reads TGTGCCAGCAGCTCTAGGGGAGGGATCTACGAGCAGTACTTC. It is translated as CASSSRGGIYEQYF. The genes are TRBV12-3 or TRBV12-4 and TRBJ2-7, with 7 bases aligning to TRBD2. V trimming: 6 bases; J trimming: 3 bases; junction bases outside the gene matches: 8. This CDR3 contains 14 residues.

This clonotype has more than one count but fewer than ten. CDR3 region: CASSVDGALNTEAFF. The CDR3 nucleotides are TGTGCCAGCAGCGTAGATGGGGCGTTGAACACTGAAGCTTTCTTT. This chain links TRBV9 with TRBJ1-1, with D maybe TRBD1 (5 bases). This CDR3 region has 15 residues. Trimming stripped 0 bases from V and 0 bases from J, with 9 bases between. Germline assignment: CDR1 SGDLS and CDR2 YYNGEE.

With respect to this clonotype: This may come from a read error, since a much larger clone is one base off. The chain couples TRBV12-3 or TRBV12-4 to TRBJ2-3; D may be TRBD1 (5 bases). V was cut by 5 bases and J by 7 bases, with 13 bases left in between. CDR3 length: 13 amino acids. This CDR3 reads CASSSQKGNTQYF. The CDR3 DNA follows: TGTGCCAGCAGTAGCCAGAAGGGGAATACGCAGTATTTT.

This clonotype was found many times. The chain links TRBV28 to TRBJ2-2; TRBD1 aligns across 10 bases. The junction had 19 bases not matched to a gene; V was cut back by 10 bases and J by 5 bases. Germline V gene lookup returns CDR1 MDHEN and CDR2 SYDVKM. The CDR3 is made up of 18 amino acids. The DNA of the CDR3 is TGTGCCACTGAAGGAGACAGGGGGCCCTTAGGAGGTACCGGGGAGCTGTTTTTT. This codes for CATEGDRGPLGGTGELFF.

This clonotype was counted ten times or more. The chain is built from TRBV5-6 and TRBJ2-1; no definite D call. The CDR3 loop spans 15 amino acids. Germline-derived CDR1 and CDR2 are SGHDT and YYEEEE. V dropped 0 bases and J dropped 5 bases, with 12 bases sitting between them. The CDR3 reads CASSLALLPDNEQFF. The CDR3 nucleotides are TGTGCCAGCAGCTTGGCCCTACTACCGGACAATGAGCAGTTCTTC.

There are many counts of this clonotype. The chain carries TRBV7-2 and TRBJ2-7, with a tentative D call TRBD2 (5 bases). From germline, CDR1 is SGHTA and CDR2 FQGNSA. Trimming stripped 0 bases from V and 4 bases from J, with 7 bases between. CDR3 length: 13 residues. The chain's CDR3 is CASSLARAYEQYF. CDR3 bases: TGTGCCAGCAGCTTAGCGAGGGCGTACGAGCAGTACTTC.

The sample holds many counts of this clonotype. The genes are TRBV5-1 and TRBJ2-7; D is ambiguous. With 0 bases removed from V and 4 bases from J, the gap between germline ends came to 11 bases. Germline V gene lookup returns CDR1 SGHRS and CDR2 YFSETQ. The CDR3 is 14 amino acids. The CDR3 region is CASSLGPGAYEQYF. Written as DNA, the CDR3 is TGCGCCAGCAGCTTGGGCCCTGGTGCGTACGAGCAGTACTTC.